These T cell receptor beta chains were read from a single sample in a study of shared clonotypes between healthy human individuals. TCRdb's copy holds only in-frame clones and misses some; the assay was immunoSEQ multiplex PCR. Among approximately 2,200,000 clones listed, 85% to 95% were seen once. The specimen was naive CD8+ T cells from PBMCs. Every receptor here comes from a young man in good health. Some clones in this sample may be carry-over from other donors' samples. CDR3s include the opening cysteine and the closing phenylalanine or tryptophan. The order of the fields is D gene, V gene, J gene, CDR3 DNA, CDR3 protein. A D gene is named only where the DNA matches it firmly.

.	TRBV7-6	TRBJ2-3	TGTGCCAGCAGCTTAAGGGCCTTAAAAGGGTTGTATGGAGATACGCAGTATTTT	CASSLRALKGLYGDTQYF
.	TRBV5-1	TRBJ2-7	TGCGCCAGCAGCTTGGCCGAAGGGGCTGCCTACGAGCAGTACTTC	CASSLAEGAAYEQYF
.	TRBV28	TRBJ2-7	TGTGCCAGCAGTTATAATGCGAGGCAGTTCCACGAGCAGTACTTC	CASSYNARQFHEQYF
.	TRBV28	TRBJ2-2	TGTGCCAGCAGCCCCGCCACCGGGGAGCTGTTTTTT	CASSPATGELFF
.	TRBV19	TRBJ1-5	TGTGCCAGTAGTATTCTGGGGGGACAGCCCCAGCATTTT	CASSILGGQPQHF
.	TRBV9	TRBJ1-2	TGTGCCAGCAGCCTAGGAGAGGGGTTAACTCGTGGCTACACCTTC	CASSLGEGLTRGYTF
TRBD1	TRBV28	TRBJ2-3	TGTGCCAGCGAGAGACAGGGAAGGCGGACAGATACGCAGTATTTT	CASERQGRRTDTQYF
TRBD1	TRBV9	TRBJ1-1	TGTGCCAGCAGGCCCGGGACAGGGGTTTCGGAAGCTTTCTTT	CASRPGTGVSEAFF
.	TRBV15	TRBJ2-1	TGTGCCACCAGCAGCGACTCGGGCAATGAGCAGTTCTTC	CATSSDSGNEQFF
TRBD1	TRBV5-1	TRBJ2-7	TGCGCCAGCAGCCAGGTGGGACAGGGTTTCTACGAGCAGTACTTC	CASSQVGQGFYEQYF
.	TRBV28	TRBJ2-3	TGTGCCAGCACGTACGGGGACTCGGGAGTGGGTACGCAGTATTTT	CASTYGDSGVGTQYF
.	TRBV4-1	TRBJ2-7	TGCGCCAGCAGCCAACAGGTTGGCTACGAGCAGTACTTC	CASSQQVGYEQYF
.	TRBV11-2	TRBJ2-3	TGTGCCAGCAGCACCTGGGGGACAGATACGCAGTATTTT	CASSTWGTDTQYF
.	TRBV6-6	TRBJ1-1	TGTGCCAGCAGTTACTCGGTGACGACACCGGGCGGTGAAGCTTTCTTT	CASSYSVTTPGGEAFF
TRBD1	TRBV4-1	TRBJ2-7	TGCGCCAGCAGCCAATTTCCGACAGGGGTGGGCGAGCAGTACTTC	CASSQFPTGVGEQYF
.	TRBV28	TRBJ2-7	TGTGCCAGCAGGCTAAAAAGTGTGGACGAGCAGTACTTC	CASRLKSVDEQYF
.	TRBV5-4	TRBJ2-7	TGTGCCAGCAGCTTGGCTATACGTCTGCTAGTGTACGAGCAGTACTTC	CASSLAIRLLVYEQYF
.	TRBV29-1	TRBJ2-5	TGCAGCGTCCAAACTGCCCGGAAGACCCAGTACTTC	CSVQTARKTQYF
.	TRBV9	TRBJ1-1	TGTGCCAGCAGCGTAGCTACAGAGGGGCAGAACACTGAAGCTTTCTTT	CASSVATEGQNTEAFF
.	TRBV29-1	TRBJ2-2	TGCAGCGTTGTCCACACCGGGGAGCTGTTTTTT	CSVVHTGELFF
TRBD2	TRBV14	TRBJ2-7	TGTGCCAGCAGCCCGACTAGCGGGAGCTTTTACGAGCAGTACTTC	CASSPTSGSFYEQYF
.	TRBV19	TRBJ1-2	TGTGCCAGTAAGGAGACAGGACGACAATTTTATAACTATGGCTACACCTTC	CASKETGRQFYNYGYTF